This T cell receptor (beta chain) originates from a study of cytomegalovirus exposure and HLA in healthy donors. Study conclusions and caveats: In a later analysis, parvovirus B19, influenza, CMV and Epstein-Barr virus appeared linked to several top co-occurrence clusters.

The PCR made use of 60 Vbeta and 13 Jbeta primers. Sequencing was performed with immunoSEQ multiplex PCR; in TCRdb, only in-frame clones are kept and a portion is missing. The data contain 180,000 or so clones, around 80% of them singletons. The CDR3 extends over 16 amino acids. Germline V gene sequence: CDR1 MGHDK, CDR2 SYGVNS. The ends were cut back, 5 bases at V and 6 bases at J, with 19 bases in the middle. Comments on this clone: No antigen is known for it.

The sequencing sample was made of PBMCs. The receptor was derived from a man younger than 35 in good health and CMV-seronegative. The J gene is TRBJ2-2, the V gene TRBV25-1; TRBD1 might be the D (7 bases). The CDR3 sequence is CASSSGGTVRAGELFF. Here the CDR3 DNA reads TGTGCCAGCAGTTCAGGGGGGACAGTTAGGGCCGGGGAGCTGTTTTTT.